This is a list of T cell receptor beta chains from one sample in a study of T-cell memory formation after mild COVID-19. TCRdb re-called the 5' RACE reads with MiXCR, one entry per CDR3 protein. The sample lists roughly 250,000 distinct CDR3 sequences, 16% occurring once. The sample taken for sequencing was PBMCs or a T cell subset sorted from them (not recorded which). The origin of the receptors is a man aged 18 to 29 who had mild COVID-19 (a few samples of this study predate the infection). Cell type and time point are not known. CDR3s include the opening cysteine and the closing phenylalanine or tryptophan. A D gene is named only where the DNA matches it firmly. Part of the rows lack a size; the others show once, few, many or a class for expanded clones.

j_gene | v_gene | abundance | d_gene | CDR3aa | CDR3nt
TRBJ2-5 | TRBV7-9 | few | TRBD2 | CASSPPGAGAQETQYF | TGTGCCAGCAGCCCTCCTGGGGCGGGAGCCCAAGAGACCCAGTACTTC
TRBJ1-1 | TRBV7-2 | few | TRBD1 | CASSLSTGGWDTEAFF | TGTGCCAGCAGCTTAAGCACAGGGGGGTGGGACACTGAAGCTTTCTTT
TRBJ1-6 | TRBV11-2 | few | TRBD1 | CASHPAGGNSPLHF | TGTGCCAGCCACCCAGCAGGGGGTAATTCACCCCTCCACTTT
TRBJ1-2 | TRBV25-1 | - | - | CASSMRCANGYTF | TGTGCCAGCAGCATGAGGTGCGCAAATGGCTACACCTTC
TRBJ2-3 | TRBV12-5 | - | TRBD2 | CASALGLAGDTQYF | TGTGCTAGTGCTCTAGGACTAGCAGGAGATACGCAGTATTTT
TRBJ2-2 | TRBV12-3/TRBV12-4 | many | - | CASSPRRRGAGELFF | TGTGCCAGCAGCCCACGTCGGAGGGGTGCCGGGGAGCTGTTTTTT
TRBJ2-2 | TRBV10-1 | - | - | CASSEGGWTGELFF | TGCGCCAGCAGTGAAGGGGGATGGACCGGGGAGCTGTTTTTT
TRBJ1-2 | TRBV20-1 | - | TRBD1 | CSASGTGFYGYTF | TGCAGTGCGAGCGGGACAGGGTTCTATGGCTACACCTTC
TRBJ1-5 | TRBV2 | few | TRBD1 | CASRDRGQMQPQHF | TGTGCCAGCAGAGACAGGGGGCAGATGCAGCCCCAGCATTTT
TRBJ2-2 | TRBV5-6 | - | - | CASSYRENTGELFF | TGTGCCAGCAGCTACAGGGAGAACACCGGGGAGCTGTTTTTT
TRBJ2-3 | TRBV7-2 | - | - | CASSSRTAGIKYF | TGTGCCAGCAGCTCTCGGACAGCCGGGATTAAGTATTTT